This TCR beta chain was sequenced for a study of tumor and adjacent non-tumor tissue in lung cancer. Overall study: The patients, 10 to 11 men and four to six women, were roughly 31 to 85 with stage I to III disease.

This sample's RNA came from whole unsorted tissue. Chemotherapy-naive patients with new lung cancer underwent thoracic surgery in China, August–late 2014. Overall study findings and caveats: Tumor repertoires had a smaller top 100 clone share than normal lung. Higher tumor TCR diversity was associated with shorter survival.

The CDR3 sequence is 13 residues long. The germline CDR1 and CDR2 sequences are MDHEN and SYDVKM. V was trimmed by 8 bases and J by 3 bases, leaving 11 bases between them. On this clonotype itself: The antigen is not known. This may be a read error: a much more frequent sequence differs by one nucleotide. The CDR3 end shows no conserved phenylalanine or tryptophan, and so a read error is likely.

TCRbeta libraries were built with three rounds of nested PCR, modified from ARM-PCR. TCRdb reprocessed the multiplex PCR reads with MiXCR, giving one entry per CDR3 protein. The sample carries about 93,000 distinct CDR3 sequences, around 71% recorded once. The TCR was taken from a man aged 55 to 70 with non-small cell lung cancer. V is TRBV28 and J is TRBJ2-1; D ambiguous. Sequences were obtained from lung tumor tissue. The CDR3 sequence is CASQSRGYNEQFI. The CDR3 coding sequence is TGTGCCAGCCAATCCCGTGGCTACAATGAGCAGTTCATC.